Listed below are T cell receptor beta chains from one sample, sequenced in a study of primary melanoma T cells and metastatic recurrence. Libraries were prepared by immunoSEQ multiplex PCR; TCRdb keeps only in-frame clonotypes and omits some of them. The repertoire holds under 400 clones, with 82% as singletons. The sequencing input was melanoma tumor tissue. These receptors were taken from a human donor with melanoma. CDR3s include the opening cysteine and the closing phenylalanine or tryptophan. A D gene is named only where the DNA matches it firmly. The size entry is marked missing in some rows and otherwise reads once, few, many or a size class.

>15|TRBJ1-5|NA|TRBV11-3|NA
TGTGCCAGCAGCTTAGTCCCACCAGAGAATCAGCCCCAGCATTTT
CASSLVPPENQPQHF
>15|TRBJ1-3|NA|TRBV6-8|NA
TGTGCCAGCAGTGGGGGACCGACCTCTGGAAACACCATATATTTT
CASSGGPTSGNTIYF
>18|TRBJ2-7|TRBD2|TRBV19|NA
TGTGCCAGTAGTATGTGGGCTAGCGGGGGGACATCCTCCTACGAGCAGTACTTC
CASSMWASGGTSSYEQYF
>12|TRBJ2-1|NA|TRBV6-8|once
TGTGCCAGCAGGGGACTGTCAGGTGAGCAGTTCTTC
CASRGLSGEQFF
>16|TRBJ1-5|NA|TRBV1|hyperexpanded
TGCGCCAGCAGCCAGCAACAGGGGATTAGCAATCAGCCCCAGCATTTT
CASSQQQGISNQPQHF
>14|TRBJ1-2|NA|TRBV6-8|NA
TGTGCCAGCAGTGCCCTCCCGGGGACGTATGGCTACACCTTC
CASSALPGTYGYTF
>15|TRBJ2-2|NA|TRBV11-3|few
TGTGCCAGCAGCCTAGGGACAACGAACACCGGGGAGCTGTTTTTT
CASSLGTTNTGELFF
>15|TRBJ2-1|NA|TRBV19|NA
TGTGCCAGTAGTATTGTACAGGGACCCTACAATGAGCAGTTCTTC
CASSIVQGPYNEQFF
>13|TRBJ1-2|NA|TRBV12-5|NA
TGTGCCAGCTACCGGGACAAATACTATGGCTACACCTTC
CASYRDKYYGYTF
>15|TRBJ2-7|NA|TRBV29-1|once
TGCAGCGTCAAAGGGGTCCATGGGGGCCCCTACGAGCAGTACTTC
CSVKGVHGGPYEQYF
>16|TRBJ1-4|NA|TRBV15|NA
TGTGCCACCAGCAGAGATCGGGGAGCAACTAATGAAAAACTGTTTTTT
CATSRDRGATNEKLFF
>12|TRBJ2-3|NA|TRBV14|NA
TGTGCCAGCAGCCAAGCGGTTGGTACGCAGTATTTT
CASSQAVGTQYF
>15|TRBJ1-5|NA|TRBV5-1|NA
TGCGCCAGCAGCTTGGCCGGGGATAGCAATCAGCCCCAGCATTTT
CASSLAGDSNQPQHF
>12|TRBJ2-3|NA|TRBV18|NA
TGTGCCAGCTCACCAGACACAGATACGCAGTATTTT
CASSPDTDTQYF
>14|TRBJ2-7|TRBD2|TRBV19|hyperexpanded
TGTGCCAGTAGTGCGGGACTAGCAGTCTACGAGCAGTACTTC
CASSAGLAVYEQYF
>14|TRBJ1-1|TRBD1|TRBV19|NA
TGTGCCAGTAGCGGCCGGGACAGGGCCACTGAAGCTTTCTTT
CASSGRDRATEAFF
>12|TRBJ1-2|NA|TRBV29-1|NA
TGCAGCGTACCAGGGTATAACTATGGCTACACCTTC
CSVPGYNYGYTF
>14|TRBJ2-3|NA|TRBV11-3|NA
TGTGCCAGCAGCTTATTCGTGAGCACAGATACGCAGTATTTT
CASSLFVSTDTQYF
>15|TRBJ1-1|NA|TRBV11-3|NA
TGTGCCAGCAGCTTGGCCGAGGGCGGTAACACTGAAGCTTTCTTT
CASSLAEGGNTEAFF
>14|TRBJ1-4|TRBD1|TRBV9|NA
TGTGCCAGCAGCCGGACAGGGGATAATGAAAAACTGTTTTTT
CASSRTGDNEKLFF
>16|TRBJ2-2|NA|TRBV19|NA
TGTGCCAGTAGTATATTACGGGGGGCTAACACCGGGGAGCTGTTTTTT
CASSILRGANTGELFF
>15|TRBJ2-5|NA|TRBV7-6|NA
TGTGCCAGCAGCTCACAACCTGGGGGGCAAGAGACCCAGTACTTC
CASSSQPGGQETQYF
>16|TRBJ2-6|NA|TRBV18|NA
TGTGCCAGCTCATCGGACGCCCTCTCTGGGGCCAACGTCCTGACTTTC
CASSSDALSGANVLTF
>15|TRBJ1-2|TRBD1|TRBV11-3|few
TGTGCCAGCAGCGACCGGGACAGCTTCAACTATGGCTACACCTTC
CASSDRDSFNYGYTF
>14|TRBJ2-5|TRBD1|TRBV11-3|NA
TGTGCCAGCAGCCGTGACAGGGGAGGAGAGACCCAGTACTTC
CASSRDRGGETQYF
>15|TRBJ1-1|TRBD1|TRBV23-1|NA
TGCGCCAGCAGCTTTCCGGGACAGGGGACCGCTGAAGCTTTCTTT
CASSFPGQGTAEAFF
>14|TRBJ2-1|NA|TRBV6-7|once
TGTGCCAGCAGTTACTCCACAGAAGCCAATGAGCAGTTCTTC
CASSYSTEANEQFF
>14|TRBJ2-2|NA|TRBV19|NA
TGTGCCAGTACTTACATGGGAAGGGCCGGGGAGCTGTTTTTT
CASTYMGRAGELFF
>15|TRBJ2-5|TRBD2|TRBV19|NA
TGTGCCAGTAGTCCCCGACTAGCGGGAACCGAGACCCAGTACTTC
CASSPRLAGTETQYF